Listed below are T cell receptor beta chains from one sample, sequenced in a study of PD-1 blockade in mismatch repair-deficient tumors. TCRdb keeps only in-frame clones here, not all; method: immunoSEQ multiplex PCR. Of roughly 120,000 clones listed, 60% to 85% were seen once; the top ten hold roughly 4.8%. This sample comprised peripheral blood, obtained 60 weeks after starting pembrolizumab. The receptors were gathered from an adult with mismatch repair-deficient cancer. Both conserved end residues are part of each CDR3. The D gene is left open where the match is weak. Size tells how often a clone was seen (once, few, many) or the class of an expanded clone, and some rows leave it out.

CDR3 protein	CDR3 DNA	V gene	D gene	J gene	clone size
CASSFGSNQPQHF	TGTGCCAGCAGCTTTGGTAGCAATCAGCCCCAGCATTTT	TRBV11-2	NA	TRBJ1-5	few
CASSHIAGGPVEQYF	TGCGCCAGCAGCCACATAGCGGGAGGGCCGGTCGAGCAGTACTTC	TRBV5-1	TRBD2	TRBJ2-7	NA
CASTGPGQGRYEQYF	TGTGCCAGCACTGGACCGGGACAGGGGAGGTACGAGCAGTACTTC	TRBV2	TRBD1	TRBJ2-7	few
CASSSAGAGGNTIYF	TGTGCCAGTAGCTCGGCGGGGGCAGGAGGAAACACCATATATTTT	TRBV19	NA	TRBJ1-3	NA
CASSIDRFQETQYF	TGTGCCAGCAGCATCGACAGATTTCAAGAGACCCAGTACTTC	TRBV7-9	NA	TRBJ2-5	few
CASRQGNTEAFF	TGTGCCAGCCGACAGGGGAACACTGAAGCTTTCTTT	TRBV7-9	TRBD1	TRBJ1-1	medium-sized
CAWISRDRQNIQYF	TGTGCCTGGATCTCGCGCGACAGACAAAACATTCAGTACTTC	TRBV30	NA	TRBJ2-4	NA
CASNRGGSTDTQYF	TGTGCCAGCAATCGCGGAGGTTCCACAGATACGCAGTATTTT	TRBV13	NA	TRBJ2-3	NA
CSVAPRLNYGYTF	TGCAGCGTCGCCCCGCGCCTAAACTATGGCTACACCTTC	TRBV29-1	NA	TRBJ1-2	NA
CASNLRDPHYGYTF	TGTGCCAGTAACCTCCGGGACCCTCACTATGGCTACACCTTC	TRBV19	NA	TRBJ1-2	few
CASSNIARSYEQYF	TGTGCCAGCTCCAACATAGCTAGATCCTACGAGCAGTACTTC	TRBV27	NA	TRBJ2-7	NA
CASSLREGMNTEAFF	TGCGCCAGCAGCCTGAGGGAGGGAATGAACACTGAAGCTTTCTTT	TRBV4-1	NA	TRBJ1-1	NA
CASSTLGDNYGYTF	TGTGCCAGTAGTACTCTCGGGGATAACTATGGCTACACCTTC	TRBV19	NA	TRBJ1-2	NA
CASSPGLAGYTGELFF	TGCGCCAGCAGCCCGGGACTAGCGGGATACACCGGGGAGCTGTTTTTT	TRBV4-3	TRBD2	TRBJ2-2	NA
CASSPQTGNNQPQHF	TGTGCCAGCTCACCTCAGACAGGTAACAATCAGCCCCAGCATTTT	TRBV18	NA	TRBJ1-5	once
CASRDPFTGHTEAFF	TGTGCCAGCAGGGATCCGTTTACAGGGCACACTGAAGCTTTCTTT	TRBV6-1	NA	TRBJ1-1	NA
CAWSEGSSNQPQHF	TGTGCCTGGAGTGAGGGGTCGAGCAATCAGCCCCAGCATTTT	TRBV30	NA	TRBJ1-5	NA
CASNNQRIYSNQPQHF	TGTGCCAGTAATAATCAACGGATCTATAGCAATCAGCCCCAGCATTTT	TRBV19	NA	TRBJ1-5	NA
CASSALLPEKLFF	TGTGCCAGCAGTGCTCTGCTACCTGAAAAACTGTTTTTT	TRBV25-1	NA	TRBJ1-4	NA
CASSTDSSLIYEQYF	TGTGCCAGCAGCACCGACTCCAGTTTAATCTACGAGCAGTACTTC	TRBV7-2	NA	TRBJ2-7	NA
CASSRSYEQYF	TGTGCCAGCAGTCGTTCCTACGAGCAGTACTTC	TRBV28	NA	TRBJ2-7	NA
CASSDPTRTDTQYF	TGTGCCAGCAGTGATCCAACGCGCACAGATACGCAGTATTTT	TRBV2	NA	TRBJ2-3	NA
CASSLEYGESQAFF	TGTGCCAGCAGCTTAGAATATGGCGAGTCCCAAGCTTTCTTT	TRBV7-6	NA	TRBJ1-1	NA
CASSDQSQSGTDTQYF	TGCGCCAGCAGTGATCAATCTCAGTCGGGCACAGATACGCAGTATTTT	TRBV10-2	NA	TRBJ2-3	NA